These T cell receptor beta chains were read from a single sample in a study of CD8 T cells in Susac syndrome. TCRdb called the immunoSEQ multiplex PCR reads again in MiXCR, with one record for every CDR3 protein. Altogether 200,000 to 250,000 distinct CDR3 sequences are present, 95% being singletons, with the ten largest covering 0.082%. Sequencing used CD4+ T cells from PBMCs. These receptors were obtained from a human donor with multiple sclerosis. Both conserved end residues are part of each CDR3. The D gene is left open where the match is weak. Clone sizes are given selectively: once, few, many, or a class where the clone is expanded.

J gene | D gene | V gene | clone size | CDR3 DNA | CDR3 protein
TRBJ1-1 | . | TRBV30 | . | TGTGCCTGGAGTATACGGCAGGGCCCTGGGGCGAACACTGAAGCTTTCTTT | CAWSIRQGPGANTEAFF
TRBJ2-6 | . | TRBV12-3/TRBV12-4 | . | TGTGCCAGCAGCCCCAGCTCGTCGAGCTCTGGGGCCAACGTCCTGACTTTC | CASSPSSSSSGANVLTF
TRBJ2-5 | . | TRBV2 | once | TGTGCCAGCAGGAAGAGGGGAGGCGGGGGACAACAAGAGACCCAGTACTTC | CASRKRGGGGQQETQYF
TRBJ2-2 | . | TRBV30 | . | TGTGCCTGGAACCCCGGGGGAAGGAGCACCGGGGAGCTGTTTTTT | CAWNPGGRSTGELFF
TRBJ2-1 | . | TRBV30 | . | TGTGCCTGGGGGGGAGTCAATGAGCAGTTCTTC | CAWGGVNEQFF
TRBJ1-5 | . | TRBV3-1 | . | TGTGCCAGCAGCCCGGGGGGAAATAGCAATCAGCCCCAGCATTTT | CASSPGGNSNQPQHF
TRBJ1-1 | . | TRBV29-1 | . | TGCAGCGTCCAGTGGGGACCCTATGGGGCTGAAGCTTTCTTT | CSVQWGPYGAEAFF
TRBJ1-2 | . | TRBV7-2 | . | TGTGCCAGCAGCTTAGTCTATGGCTACACCTTC | CASSLVYGYTF
TRBJ2-3 | . | TRBV9 | . | TGTGCCAGCAGCGTAGTGGGGGAGGGCACAGATACGCAGTATTTT | CASSVVGEGTDTQYF
TRBJ1-5 | TRBD1 | TRBV27 | . | TGTGCCAGCAGCAGCCCGACAGGGAAGGGTCAGCCCCAGCATTTT | CASSSPTGKGQPQHF
TRBJ2-5 | TRBD2 | TRBV11-2 | . | TGTGCCAGCAGTTACCGGACTAGCGGGAGAATACAAGAGACCCAGTACTTC | CASSYRTSGRIQETQYF
TRBJ2-1 | TRBD1 | TRBV20-1 | . | TGCAGTGCTAGAGCCTCCGACAGGGGCCGATACAATGAGCAGTTCTTC | CSARASDRGRYNEQFF
TRBJ2-1 | TRBD2 | TRBV2 | . | TGTGCCAGCAGTCGGACTAGCGGAGACTACAATGAGCAGTTCTTC | CASSRTSGDYNEQFF
TRBJ2-3 | . | TRBV29-1 | . | TGCAGCGTTGAGCGGGGCACAGATACGCAGTATTTT | CSVERGTDTQYF
TRBJ1-2 | . | TRBV6-5 | . | TGTGCAACCAACAGTCCCAGGGATAATGGCTACACCTTC | CATNSPRDNGYTF
TRBJ2-3 | . | TRBV7-3 | . | TGTGCCAGCAGCCCGGGGGTAGCGAGGGCAGATACGCAGTATTTT | CASSPGVARADTQYF
TRBJ1-5 | . | TRBV6-6 | . | TGTGCCAGCCGAGCGTGGGGTACCCAGCATTTT | CASRAWGTQHF
TRBJ1-2 | . | TRBV20-1 | . | TGCAGTGCTCAAAGGGGCTACACCTTC | CSAQRGYTF
TRBJ2-3 | . | TRBV7-9 | . | TGTGCCAGCAGCTTAAAGGCATCCTCGGCCTACACAGATACGCAGTATTTT | CASSLKASSAYTDTQYF
TRBJ1-5 | . | TRBV6-1 | . | TGTGCCAGCAGGACTTACCGGGGGACCAATAATCAGCCCCAGCATTTT | CASRTYRGTNNQPQHF
TRBJ2-5 | . | TRBV11-1 | once | TGTGCCAGCAGCTTAGCCCCTGGATCCCAAGAGACCCAGTACTTC | CASSLAPGSQETQYF
TRBJ1-3 | TRBD1 | TRBV3-1 | . | TGTGCCAGCAGCCAAGACACAGGGGCTGGAAACACCATATATTTT | CASSQDTGAGNTIYF
TRBJ2-3 | . | TRBV10-3 | . | TGTGCCAGCGGAATTCCGGGAGCAGATACGCAGTATTTT | CASGIPGADTQYF
TRBJ1-2 | . | TRBV29-1 | . | TGCAGCGTTGTAGTCTCGGGGGGAAATTTGTATGGCTACACCTTC | CSVVVSGGNLYGYTF
TRBJ2-1 | . | TRBV30 | . | TGTGCCTGGAGTGTACTAGTGAGAACGGGTGAGCAGTTCTTC | CAWSVLVRTGEQFF
TRBJ1-2 | . | TRBV20-1 | . | TGCAGTGCTAGAGATCCGCGCAGGGAGATATATGGCTACACCTTC | CSARDPRREIYGYTF
TRBJ1-1 | . | TRBV12-3/TRBV12-4 | . | TGTGCCAGCAGTTTGCGAACAGGGAACACTGAAGTTTTCTTT | CASSLRTGNTEVFF
TRBJ2-5 | . | TRBV7-3 | . | TGTGCCAGCAGCAAGGGGCCGGGGGCCGGGGAGACCCAGTACTTC | CASSKGPGAGETQYF
TRBJ1-2 | TRBD1 | TRBV3-1 | . | TGTGCCAGCAGCCAAGTCGGTAGGACAGGGATTATTGGCTACACCTTC | CASSQVGRTGIIGYTF
TRBJ2-3 | TRBD2 | TRBV4-2 | . | TGTGCCAGCAGCTCTTTAGCGGGGGATCCAGATACGCAGTATTTT | CASSSLAGDPDTQYF
TRBJ1-1 | . | TRBV24-1 | . | TGTGCCACCCTTCCGAGGGAAGCTTTCTTT | CATLPREAFF
TRBJ1-1 | . | TRBV3-1 | once | TGTGCCAGCAGCCGGAACCCGGGTACGAACACTGAAGCTTTCTTT | CASSRNPGTNTEAFF
TRBJ2-5 | . | TRBV30 | . | TGTGCCTGGAACACCTCCCCCCGTAGGGGGACCCAGTACTTC | CAWNTSPRRGTQYF
TRBJ1-2 | TRBD1 | TRBV20-1 | . | TGCAGTGCTAGAGAGGGGACAGGGGGCCTTGGCTACACCTTC | CSAREGTGGLGYTF
TRBJ2-5 | . | TRBV2 | . | TGTGCCAGCAGTCAGACTAATGCAGGGACCCAGTACTTC | CASSQTNAGTQYF
TRBJ2-1 | . | TRBV7-9 | . | TGTGCCAGCAGCCCGTCTCTGGGCAATGAGCAGTTCTTC | CASSPSLGNEQFF
TRBJ2-3 | TRBD1 | TRBV12-3/TRBV12-4 | . | TGTGCCAGCAGGGTAGGGACAGGGAGGATGGATACGCAGTATTTT | CASRVGTGRMDTQYF
TRBJ2-1 | . | TRBV7-2 | . | TGTGCCAGCAGCCAGGGGGGGGACTCTACCTACAATGAGCAGTTCTTC | CASSQGGDSTYNEQFF
TRBJ2-3 | . | TRBV15 | . | TGTGCCACCAGCAGAGACCCTAGTGCAGATACGCAGTATTTT | CATSRDPSADTQYF
TRBJ2-5 | . | TRBV7-2 | . | TGTGCCAGCAGCTTATTCATGTGGGGGGAGACCCAGTACTTC | CASSLFMWGETQYF
TRBJ2-3 | TRBD1 | TRBV7-3 | . | TGTGCCAGCAGCGCCGGGACAGGGTGGTATACGCAGTATTTT | CASSAGTGWYTQYF
TRBJ2-2 | . | TRBV3-1 | once | TGTGCCAGCAGCCAACCTCGGAACACCGGGGAGCTGTTTTTT | CASSQPRNTGELFF
TRBJ2-3 | . | TRBV5-1 | . | TGCGCCAGCAGCCCCTCCAGGGGGGCATTAGATACGCAGTATTTT | CASSPSRGALDTQYF
TRBJ2-1 | . | TRBV7-3 | . | TGTGCCAGCAGCCCGGGACCCGAGGGGCATGAGCAGTTCTTC | CASSPGPEGHEQFF
TRBJ2-1 | TRBD1 | TRBV15 | . | TGTGCCACCAGCACAGCCGTTGGGACAGCCAATGAGCAGTTCTTC | CATSTAVGTANEQFF
TRBJ2-4 | . | TRBV3-1 | . | TGTGCCAGCAGCCAAGATACGAACATTCAGTACTTC | CASSQDTNIQYF
TRBJ1-5 | . | TRBV5-4 | . | TGTGCCAGCAGCTTGGTGGCCCGGGAGACAGATCAGCCCCAGCATTTT | CASSLVARETDQPQHF